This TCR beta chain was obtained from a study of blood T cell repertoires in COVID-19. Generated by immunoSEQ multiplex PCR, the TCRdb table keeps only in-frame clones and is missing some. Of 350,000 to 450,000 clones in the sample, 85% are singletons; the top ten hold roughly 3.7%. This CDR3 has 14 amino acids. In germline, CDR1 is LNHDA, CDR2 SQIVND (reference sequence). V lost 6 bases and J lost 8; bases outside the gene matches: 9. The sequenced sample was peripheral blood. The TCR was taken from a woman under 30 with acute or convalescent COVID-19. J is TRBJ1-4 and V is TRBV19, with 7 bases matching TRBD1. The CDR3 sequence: CASRWKRDSEKLFF. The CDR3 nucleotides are TGTGCCAGTAGATGGAAACGGGACAGCGAAAAACTGTTTTTT.